The rows below give T cell receptor beta chains drawn from one sample of a study of metastatic and nonmetastatic thyroid tumors. From the PCR reads, TCRdb re-called clones with MiXCR. The data contain approximately 15,000 clones, approximately 23% of them singletons. The sequencing sample was made of adjacent normal tissue. These receptors were collected from a female donor with papillary thyroid cancer or a benign thyroid nodule (not recorded which). Some clones in this sample may be carry-over from other donors' samples. Both conserved end residues are part of each CDR3. Each record gives: CDR3 length, D gene, J gene, V gene, clone size, CDR3 protein, CDR3 DNA. A D gene is named only where the DNA matches it firmly. Rows may omit the clone size; those that give it use once, few, many or a size class.

CDR3 length: 14
D gene: -
J gene: TRBJ2-4
V gene: TRBV6-4
clone size: few
CDR3 protein: CASSYPGGSYIQYF
CDR3 DNA: TGTGCCAGCAGTTATCCTGGGGGCTCGTACATTCAGTACTTC

CDR3 length: 14
D gene: -
J gene: TRBJ1-2
V gene: TRBV11-3
clone size: many
CDR3 protein: CASSLDPIVYGYTF
CDR3 DNA: TGTGCCAGCAGCTTAGATCCGATTGTCTATGGCTACACCTTC

CDR3 length: 13
D gene: -
J gene: TRBJ1-1
V gene: TRBV20-1
clone size: -
CDR3 protein: CSASSGVNGGAFF
CDR3 DNA: TGCAGTGCTTCCAGCGGGGTCAACGGAGGGGCTTTCTTT

CDR3 length: 17
D gene: -
J gene: TRBJ1-6
V gene: TRBV20-1
clone size: -
CDR3 protein: CSAIRGLPSAYNSPLHF
CDR3 DNA: TGCAGTGCTATTAGGGGACTTCCGAGCGCCTATAATTCACCCCTCCACTTT

CDR3 length: 16
D gene: -
J gene: TRBJ1-3
V gene: TRBV6-1
clone size: many
CDR3 protein: CASTNLRGGGGNTIYF
CDR3 DNA: TGTGCCAGCACCAACCTGCGCGGGGGGGGGGGAAACACCATATATTTT

CDR3 length: 16
D gene: -
J gene: TRBJ2-1
V gene: TRBV6-6
clone size: medium-sized
CDR3 protein: CASSSEKTSSYNEQFF
CDR3 DNA: TGTGCCAGCAGTTCCGAGAAGACTTCCTCCTACAATGAGCAGTTCTTC

CDR3 length: 16
D gene: TRBD2
J gene: TRBJ2-4
V gene: TRBV28
clone size: medium-sized
CDR3 protein: CASSPQLAVAKNIQYF
CDR3 DNA: TGTGCCAGCAGTCCCCAGCTAGCGGTAGCCAAAAACATTCAGTACTTC

CDR3 length: 14
D gene: TRBD2
J gene: TRBJ2-7
V gene: TRBV20-1
clone size: medium-sized
CDR3 protein: CSAPYLAGAYEQYF
CDR3 DNA: TGCAGTGCTCCTTACCTAGCGGGGGCCTACGAGCAGTACTTC

CDR3 length: 18
D gene: -
J gene: TRBJ2-5
V gene: TRBV11-1
clone size: many
CDR3 protein: CASSLGSYEGGNTETQYF
CDR3 DNA: TGTGCCAGCAGCTTAGGGTCTTATGAGGGCGGAAATACAGAGACCCAGTACTTC

CDR3 length: 15
D gene: -
J gene: TRBJ2-3
V gene: TRBV2
clone size: few
CDR3 protein: CASSGDSVSTDTQYF
CDR3 DNA: TGTGCCAGCAGCGGAGACTCGGTTAGCACAGATACGCAGTATTTT

CDR3 length: 14
D gene: TRBD2
J gene: TRBJ2-5
V gene: TRBV19
clone size: many
CDR3 protein: CASSHASGSRTQYF
CDR3 DNA: TGTGCCAGTAGCCATGCTAGCGGGAGTCGAACCCAGTACTTC